The 7 T cell receptor beta chains below come from one sample, sequenced in a study of shared clonotypes between healthy human individuals. Generated by immunoSEQ multiplex PCR, the TCRdb table keeps only in-frame clones and is missing some. The sample includes about a million clones, about 75% of them seen just once. The sample taken for sequencing was memory CD4+ T cells sorted from blood. Noted subset: CD45RA-negative fraction. All receptors derive from a man aged 18 to 29 in good health.

The sample holds a few counts of this clone. J is TRBJ1-1 and V is TRBV7-9; D remains unclear. Germline CDR1 and CDR2: SEHNR and FQNEAQ (reference sequence). V shed 4 bases and J shed 8 bases, with 14 bases lying between them. The CDR3 loop spans 13 amino acids. The CDR3 nucleotides read TGTGCCAGCAGCTCAGGCCCTTCCACCGAAGCTTTCTTT. It codes for CASSSGPSTEAFF. Filled out from reference TRBV7-9 and TRBJ1-1, the complete variable domain reads DTGVSQNPRHKITKRGQNVTFRCDPISEHNRLYWYRQTLGQGPEFLTYFQNEAQLEKSRLLSDRFSAERPKGSFSTLEIQRTEQGDSAMYLCASSSGPSTEAFFGQGTRLTVV.

This clone came up a few times. The gene calls are TRBV5-5 and TRBJ2-3, with a possible D match to TRBD2 (6 bases). The V and J ends lost 2 bases and 3 bases respectively, with 16 bases between them. Germline V gives CDR1 SGHKS, CDR2 YYEKEE (reference sequence). The CDR3 spans 16 residues. The CDR3 DNA reads as TGTGCCAGCAGCTTTCAAGTGGGGGGTGTAACAGATACGCAGTATTTT. This codes for CASSFQVGGVTDTQYF.

This chain links TRBV27 with TRBJ2-1; 10 bases agree with TRBD2. Germline V CDR1 and CDR2: MNHEY, SMNVEV (reference sequence). With V trimmed by 6 bases and J by 6 bases, 2 bases remained unmatched. The CDR3 loop spans 13 amino acids. In nucleotides, the CDR3 is TGTGCCAGCAGGGCTAGCGGGAGCAATGAGCAGTTCTTC. Protein: CASRASGSNEQFF.

The chain employs TRBV9 and TRBJ2-1; D is unclear. Germline CDR1 and CDR2: SGDLS and YYNGEE. V dropped 2 bases and J dropped 10 bases, with 10 bases sitting between them. CDR3 length: 12 amino acids. CDR3 DNA: TGTGCCAGCAGCGTTTCAGAATGGGAGCAGTTCTTC. It codes for CASSVSEWEQFF.

The chain links TRBV15 to TRBJ2-4; D unresolved. The V and J ends lost 1 base and 9 bases respectively, with 13 bases between them. Germline values: CDR1 LNHNV, CDR2 YYDKDF (reference sequence). There are 14 residues in the CDR3. In DNA, the CDR3 is TGTGCCACCAGCAGAGGAGGTTCGGAAAGCATTCAGTACTTC. As protein: CATSRGGSESIQYF.

This chain links TRBV28 with TRBJ1-1; D is ambiguous. The CDR3 has 15 residues. In germline, CDR1 is MDHEN, CDR2 SYDVKM. V was pared by 3 bases and J by 4 bases, with 15 bases between. CDR3 sequence: CASSFAPEFGTEAFF. In DNA, the CDR3 is TGTGCCAGCAGTTTTGCTCCGGAGTTTGGCACTGAAGCTTTCTTT.

The chain links TRBV10-3 to TRBJ1-6, with 8 bases identical to TRBD1. Germline V gene sequence: CDR1 ENHRY, CDR2 SYGVKD. The J segment lost 6 bases and the V segment lost 6 bases, leaving 7 bases of the junction unmatched. This CDR3 is built from 15 residues. The CDR3 region has the DNA TGTGCCATCAGCGAGCAGGGGGCAGGTAATTCACCCCTCCACTTT. Translation gives CAISEQGAGNSPLHF.